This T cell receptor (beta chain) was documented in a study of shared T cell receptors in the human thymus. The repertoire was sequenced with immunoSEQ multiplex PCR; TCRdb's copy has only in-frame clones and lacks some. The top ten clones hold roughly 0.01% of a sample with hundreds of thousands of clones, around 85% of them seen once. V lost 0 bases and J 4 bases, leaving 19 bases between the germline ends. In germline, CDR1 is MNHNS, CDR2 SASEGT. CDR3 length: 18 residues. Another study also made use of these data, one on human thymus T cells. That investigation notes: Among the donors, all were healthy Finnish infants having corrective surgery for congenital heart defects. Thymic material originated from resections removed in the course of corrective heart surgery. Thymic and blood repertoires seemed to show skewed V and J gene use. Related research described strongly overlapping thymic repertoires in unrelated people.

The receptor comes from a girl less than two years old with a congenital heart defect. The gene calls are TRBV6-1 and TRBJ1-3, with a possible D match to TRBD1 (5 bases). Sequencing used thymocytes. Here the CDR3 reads CASSEARDVGPRGNTIYF. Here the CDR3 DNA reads TGTGCCAGCAGTGAAGCGCGGGACGTAGGACCTCGGGGAAACACCATATATTTT.